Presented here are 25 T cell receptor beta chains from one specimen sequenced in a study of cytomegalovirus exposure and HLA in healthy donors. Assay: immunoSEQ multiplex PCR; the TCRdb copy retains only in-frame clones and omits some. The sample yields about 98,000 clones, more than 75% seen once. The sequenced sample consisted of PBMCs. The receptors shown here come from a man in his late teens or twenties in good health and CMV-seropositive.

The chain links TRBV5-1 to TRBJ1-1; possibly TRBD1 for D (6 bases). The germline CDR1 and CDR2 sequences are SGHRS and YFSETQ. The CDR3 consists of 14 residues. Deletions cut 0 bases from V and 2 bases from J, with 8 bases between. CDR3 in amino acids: CASSLDRANTEAFF. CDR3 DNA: TGCGCCAGCAGCTTGGACAGGGCCAACACTGAAGCTTTCTTT.

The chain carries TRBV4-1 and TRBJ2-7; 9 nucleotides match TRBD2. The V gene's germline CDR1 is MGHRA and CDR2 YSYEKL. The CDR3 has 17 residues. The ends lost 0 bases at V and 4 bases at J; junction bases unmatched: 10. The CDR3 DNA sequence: TGCGCCAGCAGCCAAGATGTTTCTAGCGGGGCTGTATACGAGCAGTACTTC. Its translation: CASSQDVSSGAVYEQYF.

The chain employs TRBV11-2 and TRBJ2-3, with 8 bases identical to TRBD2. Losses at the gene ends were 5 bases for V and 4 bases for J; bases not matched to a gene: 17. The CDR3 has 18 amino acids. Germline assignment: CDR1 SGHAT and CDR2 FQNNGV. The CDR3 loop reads CASSPRGVSAGGADTQYF. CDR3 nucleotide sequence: TGTGCCAGCAGCCCCCGTGGTGTCTCGGCGGGGGGCGCAGATACGCAGTATTTT.

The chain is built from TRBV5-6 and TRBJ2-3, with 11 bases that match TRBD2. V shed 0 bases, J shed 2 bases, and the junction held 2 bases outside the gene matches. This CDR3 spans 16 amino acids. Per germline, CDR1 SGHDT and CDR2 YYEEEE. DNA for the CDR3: TGTGCCAGCAGCTTGGGACTAGCGGGGAACACAGATACGCAGTATTTT. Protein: CASSLGLAGNTDTQYF.

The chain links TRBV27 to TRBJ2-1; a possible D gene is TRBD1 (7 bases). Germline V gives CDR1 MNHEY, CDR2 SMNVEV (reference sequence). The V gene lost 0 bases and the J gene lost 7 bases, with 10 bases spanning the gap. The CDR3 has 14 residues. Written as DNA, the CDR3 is TGTGCCAGCAGTTTATCGCCAGGGGGGAATGAGCAGTTCTTC. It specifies CASSLSPGGNEQFF.

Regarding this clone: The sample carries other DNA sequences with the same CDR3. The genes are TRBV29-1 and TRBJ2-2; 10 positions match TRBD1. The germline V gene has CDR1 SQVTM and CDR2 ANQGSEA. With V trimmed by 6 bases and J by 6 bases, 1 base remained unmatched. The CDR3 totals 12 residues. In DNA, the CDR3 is TGCAGCGTCGGACAGGGGGCCGGGGAGCTGTTTTTT. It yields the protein CSVGQGAGELFF.

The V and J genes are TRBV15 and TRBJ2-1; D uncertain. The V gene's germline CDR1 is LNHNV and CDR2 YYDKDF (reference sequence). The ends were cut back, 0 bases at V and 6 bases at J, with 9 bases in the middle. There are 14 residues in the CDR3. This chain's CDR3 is CATSRDLPSNEQFF. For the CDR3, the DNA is TGTGCCACCAGCAGAGATCTTCCGAGCAATGAGCAGTTCTTC.

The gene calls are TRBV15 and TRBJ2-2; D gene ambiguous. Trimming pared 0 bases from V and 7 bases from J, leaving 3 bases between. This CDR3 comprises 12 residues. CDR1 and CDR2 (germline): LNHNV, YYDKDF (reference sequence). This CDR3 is CATSRDRGELFF. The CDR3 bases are TGTGCCACCAGCAGAGATCGCGGGGAGCTGTTTTTT. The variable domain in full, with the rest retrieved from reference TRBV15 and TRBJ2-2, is DAMVIQNPRYQVTQFGKPVTLSCSQTLNHNVMYWYQQKSSQAPKLLFHYYDKDFNNEADTPDNFQSRRPNTSFCFLDIRSPGLGDTAMYLCATSRDRGELFFGEGSRLTVL.

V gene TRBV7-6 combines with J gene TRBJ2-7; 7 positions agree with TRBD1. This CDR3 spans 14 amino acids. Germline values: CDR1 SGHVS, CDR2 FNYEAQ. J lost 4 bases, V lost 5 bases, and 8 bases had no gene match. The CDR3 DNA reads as TGTGCCAGCAGCCACGGGACAGACATTTACGAGCAGTACTTC. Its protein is CASSHGTDIYEQYF. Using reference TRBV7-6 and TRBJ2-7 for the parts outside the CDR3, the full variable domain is GAGVSQSPRYKVTKRGQDVALRCDPISGHVSLYWYRQALGQGPEFLTYFNYEAQQDKSGLPNDRFSAERPEGSISTLTIQRTEQRDSAMYRCASSHGTDIYEQYFGPGTRLTVT.

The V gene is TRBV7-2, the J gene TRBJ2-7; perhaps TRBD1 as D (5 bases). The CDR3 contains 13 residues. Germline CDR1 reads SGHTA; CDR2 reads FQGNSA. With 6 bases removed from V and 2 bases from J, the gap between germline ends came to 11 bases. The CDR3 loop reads CASRDSSTYEQYF. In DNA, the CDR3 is TGTGCCAGCAGAGACAGTAGCACCTACGAGCAGTACTTC. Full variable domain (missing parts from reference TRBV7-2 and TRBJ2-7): GAGVSQSPSNKVTEKGKDVELRCDPISGHTALYWYRQSLGQGLEFLIYFQGNSAPDKSGLPSDRFSAERTGGSVSTLTIQRTQQEDSAVYLCASRDSSTYEQYFGPGTRLTVT.

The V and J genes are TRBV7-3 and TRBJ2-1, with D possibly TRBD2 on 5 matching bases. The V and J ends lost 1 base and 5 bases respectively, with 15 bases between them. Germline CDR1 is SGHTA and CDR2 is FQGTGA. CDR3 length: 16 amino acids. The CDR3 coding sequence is TGTGCCAGCAGCTTAAGGAGTGGAGGACCGAACAATGAGCAGTTCTTC. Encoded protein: CASSLRSGGPNNEQFF.

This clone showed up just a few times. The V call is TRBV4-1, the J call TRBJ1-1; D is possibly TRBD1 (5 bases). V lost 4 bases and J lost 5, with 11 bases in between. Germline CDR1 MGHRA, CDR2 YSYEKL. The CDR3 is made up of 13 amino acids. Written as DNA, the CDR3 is TGCGCCAGCAGCCGTGGAGGGGTAACTGAAGCTTTCTTT. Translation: CASSRGGVTEAFF.

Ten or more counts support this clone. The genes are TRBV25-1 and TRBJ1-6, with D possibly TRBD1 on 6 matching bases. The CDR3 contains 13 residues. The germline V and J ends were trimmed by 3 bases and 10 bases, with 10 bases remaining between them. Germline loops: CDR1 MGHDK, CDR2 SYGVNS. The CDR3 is CASSEDRRSPLHF. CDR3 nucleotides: TGTGCCAGCAGTGAGGACAGACGCTCACCCCTCCACTTT.

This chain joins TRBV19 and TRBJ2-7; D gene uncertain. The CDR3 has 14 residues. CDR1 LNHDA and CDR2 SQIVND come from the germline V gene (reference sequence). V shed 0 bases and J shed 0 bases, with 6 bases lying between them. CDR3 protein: CASSIDRGSYEQYF. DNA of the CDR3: TGTGCCAGTAGTATAGACAGAGGCTCCTACGAGCAGTACTTC.

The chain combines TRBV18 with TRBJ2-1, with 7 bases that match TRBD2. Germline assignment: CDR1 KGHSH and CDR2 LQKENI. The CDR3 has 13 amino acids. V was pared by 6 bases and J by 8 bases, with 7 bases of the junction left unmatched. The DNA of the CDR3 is TGTGCCAGCTCTCCGGGAGGTGTCCATGAGCAGTTCTTC. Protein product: CASSPGGVHEQFF. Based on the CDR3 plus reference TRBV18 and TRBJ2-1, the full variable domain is NAGVMQNPRHLVRRRGQEARLRCSPMKGHSHVYWYRQLPEEGLKFMVYLQKENIIDESGMPKERFSAEFPKEGPSILRIQQVVRGDSAAYFCASSPGGVHEQFFGPGTRLTVL.

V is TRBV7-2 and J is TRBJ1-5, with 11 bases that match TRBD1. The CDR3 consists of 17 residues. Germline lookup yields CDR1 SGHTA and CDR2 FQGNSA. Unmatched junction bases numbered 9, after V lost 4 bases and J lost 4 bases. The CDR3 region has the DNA TGTGCCAGCAGCTCCGGACAGGGGGCCACATATAATCAGCCCCAGCATTTT. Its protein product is CASSSGQGATYNQPQHF.

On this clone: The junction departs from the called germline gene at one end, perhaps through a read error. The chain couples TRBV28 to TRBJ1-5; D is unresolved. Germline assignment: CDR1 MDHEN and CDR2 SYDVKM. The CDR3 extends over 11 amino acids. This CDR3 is CASSLSWTLYF. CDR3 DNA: TGTGCCAGCAGTTTATCCTGGACTTTGTATTTT.

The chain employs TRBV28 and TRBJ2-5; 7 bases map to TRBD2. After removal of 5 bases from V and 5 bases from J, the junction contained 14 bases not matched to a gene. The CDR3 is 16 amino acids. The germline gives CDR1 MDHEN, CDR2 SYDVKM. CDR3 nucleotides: TGTGCCAGCAGTCCGCTAGCGGAGAAGGTCTTCGAGACCCAGTACTTC. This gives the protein CASSPLAEKVFETQYF.

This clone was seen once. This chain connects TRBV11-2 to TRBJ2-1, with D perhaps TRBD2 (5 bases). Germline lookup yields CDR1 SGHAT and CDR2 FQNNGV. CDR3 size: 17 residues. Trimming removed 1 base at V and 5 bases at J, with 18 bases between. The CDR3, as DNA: TGTGCCAGCAGCTTAGTCCTAGCTAGCAGCCCTAACAATGAGCAGTTCTTC. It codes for CASSLVLASSPNNEQFF.

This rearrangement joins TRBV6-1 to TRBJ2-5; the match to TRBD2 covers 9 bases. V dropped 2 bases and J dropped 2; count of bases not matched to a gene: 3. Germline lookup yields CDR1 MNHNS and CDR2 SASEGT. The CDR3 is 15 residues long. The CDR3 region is CASSELAGNQETQYF. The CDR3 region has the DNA TGTGCCAGCAGTGAACTAGCGGGAAATCAAGAGACCCAGTACTTC.

This chain's CDR3 is CAITRSGRDNEQFF. Here the CDR3 DNA reads TGTGCCATCACTCGTAGCGGGAGGGACAATGAGCAGTTCTTC. The J gene is TRBJ2-1, the V gene TRBV10-3, with 11 nucleotides matching TRBD2. CDR3 length: 14 amino acids. The V and J ends lost 7 bases and 5 bases, in that order; junction bases with no gene match: 4. The germline gives CDR1 ENHRY, CDR2 SYGVKD.

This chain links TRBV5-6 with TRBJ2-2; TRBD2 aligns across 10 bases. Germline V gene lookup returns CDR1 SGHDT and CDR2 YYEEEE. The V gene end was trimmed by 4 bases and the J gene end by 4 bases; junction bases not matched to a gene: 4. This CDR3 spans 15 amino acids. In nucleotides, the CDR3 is TGTGCCAGCAGCCCCGGACTAGCGGCCACCGGGGAGCTGTTTTTT. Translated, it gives CASSPGLAATGELFF.

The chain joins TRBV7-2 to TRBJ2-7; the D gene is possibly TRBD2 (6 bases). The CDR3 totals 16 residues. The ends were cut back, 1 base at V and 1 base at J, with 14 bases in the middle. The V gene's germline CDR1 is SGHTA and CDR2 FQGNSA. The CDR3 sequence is CASSLVSSRESYEQYF. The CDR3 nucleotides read TGTGCCAGCAGCTTAGTGAGTAGTCGGGAGTCCTACGAGCAGTACTTC.

DNA of the CDR3: TGTGCCAGCAGCGTAGTAGGAGTCCCGAGCACCGGGGAGCTGTTTTTT. This gives the protein CASSVVGVPSTGELFF. This chain connects TRBV9 to TRBJ2-2; D unclear. The germline CDR1 and CDR2 sequences are SGDLS and YYNGEE. V lost 0 bases to trimming and J lost 4 bases, with 13 bases between them. This CDR3 comprises 16 residues.

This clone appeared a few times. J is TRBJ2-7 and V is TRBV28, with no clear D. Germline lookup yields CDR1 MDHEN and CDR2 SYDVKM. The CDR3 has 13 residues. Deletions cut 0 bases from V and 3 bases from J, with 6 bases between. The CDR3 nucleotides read TGTGCCAGCAGTTTATGGGGCAGCTACGAGCAGTACTTC. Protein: CASSLWGSYEQYF.